This T cell receptor (beta chain) was captured in a study of blood T cell repertoires in COVID-19. The table came from immunoSEQ multiplex PCR; TCRdb's copy has only in-frame clones and leaves some out. Of 35,000 to 50,000 clones detected, 76% appear once; the ten largest clones hold roughly a quarter. CDR3 length: 16 residues. The chain uses TRBV21-1 and TRBJ1-1; TRBD1, as called in the table, went unchecked against the DNA. TRBV21-1 is a documented pseudogene. This TCR was recovered from a man older than 75 with acute or convalescent COVID-19. Sequenced material: peripheral blood. The CDR3 loop reads CASSKWETGLNTEAFF. CDR3 bases: TGTGCCAGCAGCAAATGGGAAACAGGTTTGAACACTGAAGCTTTCTTT.